A selection of T cell receptor beta chains follows, all from one sample in a study of T cells in Graves' hyperthyroidism and ophthalmopathy. TCRdb re-derived calls from the multiplex PCR reads in MiXCR, one entry per CDR3 protein. This sample has approximately 600,000 distinct CDR3 sequences, with 11% to 15% found just once. The sequenced sample consisted of blood. The receptors come from a young woman with Graves' hyperthyroidism that later progressed to Graves' ophthalmopathy. CDR3s include the opening cysteine and the closing phenylalanine or tryptophan. A D gene is named only where the DNA matches it firmly. The size field is filled for only some rows; it gives once, few, many or a size class.

d_call	v_call	j_call	clone_size	cdr3_aa	cdr3_nt
TRBD1	TRBV6-1	TRBJ1-1	many	CASSYGRGETEAFF	TGTGCCAGCAGTTACGGCAGGGGGGAAACTGAAGCTTTCTTT
-	TRBV5-1	TRBJ2-5	many	CASSLGQPYQETQYF	TGCGCCAGCAGCTTGGGGCAGCCGTACCAAGAGACCCAGTACTTC
-	TRBV28	TRBJ2-3	many	CASSLSQGNTDTQYF	TGTGCCAGCAGTTTATCGCAGGGGAACACAGATACGCAGTATTTT
-	TRBV10-3	TRBJ2-1	many	CAISESSSSYNEQFF	TGTGCCATCAGTGAGTCCAGCTCCTCCTACAATGAGCAGTTCTTC
TRBD1	TRBV28	TRBJ1-5	many	CASSRPGGVSNQPQHF	TGTGCCAGCAGTAGACCAGGGGGGGTAAGCAATCAGCCCCAGCATTTT
-	TRBV18	TRBJ2-7	few	CASSPLEQGATYEQYF	TGTGCCAGCTCACCGCTAGAACAGGGCGCGACTTACGAGCAGTACTTC
-	TRBV6-2/TRBV6-3	TRBJ1-6	many	CASSYSAISPLHF	TGTGCCAGCAGTTACTCGGCCATCTCACCCCTCCACTTT
-	TRBV28	TRBJ1-5	few	CASSLFRGYSNQPQHF	TGTGCCAGCAGTTTATTCCGGGGTTATAGCAATCAGCCCCAGCATTTT
-	TRBV20-1	TRBJ2-1	-	CSGWTRSYNEQFF	TGCAGTGGGTGGACAAGATCCTACAATGAGCAGTTCTTC
-	TRBV24-1	TRBJ2-5	many	CATSDLVAEQETQYF	TGTGCCACCAGTGATTTAGTTGCGGAGCAAGAGACCCAGTACTTC
TRBD1	TRBV6-2/TRBV6-3	TRBJ2-2	many	CASRDRDPTGELFF	TGTGCCAGCAGGGACAGGGACCCAACCGGGGAGCTGTTTTTT
-	TRBV20-1	TRBJ1-4	-	CSASGVNEKLFF	TGCAGTGCTTCAGGGGTTAATGAAAAACTGTTTTTT
TRBD2	TRBV28	TRBJ2-3	many	CASSLWGEAGGADTQYF	TGTGCCAGCAGTTTATGGGGAGAAGCGGGAGGCGCAGATACGCAGTATTTT
TRBD1	TRBV7-2	TRBJ1-6	many	CASSTRTGEGSPLHF	TGTGCCAGCAGCACCAGGACAGGGGAGGGTTCACCCCTCCACTTT
-	TRBV27	TRBJ2-1	many	CASSLSASPNEQFF	TGTGCCAGCAGTTTATCGGCTAGCCCCAATGAGCAGTTCTTC
-	TRBV7-9	TRBJ1-1	few	CASTSSLNTEAFF	TGTGCCAGCACCTCCAGCTTGAACACTGAAGCTTTCTTT